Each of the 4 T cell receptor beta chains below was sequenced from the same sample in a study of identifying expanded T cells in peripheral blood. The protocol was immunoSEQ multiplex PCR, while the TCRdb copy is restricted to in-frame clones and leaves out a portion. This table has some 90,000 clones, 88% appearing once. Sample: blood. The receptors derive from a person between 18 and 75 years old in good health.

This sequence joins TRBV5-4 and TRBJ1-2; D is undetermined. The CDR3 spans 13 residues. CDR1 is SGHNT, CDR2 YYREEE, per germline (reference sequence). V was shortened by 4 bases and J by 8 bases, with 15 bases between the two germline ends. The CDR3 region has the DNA TGTGCCAGCAGCGTCGAGGCAGGAAGAGGCTACACCTTC. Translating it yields CASSVEAGRGYTF.

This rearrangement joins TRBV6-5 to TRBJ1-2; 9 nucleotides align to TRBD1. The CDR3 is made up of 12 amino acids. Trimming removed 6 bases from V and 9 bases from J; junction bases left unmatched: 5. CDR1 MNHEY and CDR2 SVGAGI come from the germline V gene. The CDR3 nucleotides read TGTGCCAGCAGAGGGACAGGGAAGAGCTACACCTTC. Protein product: CASRGTGKSYTF.

The CDR3 here is CASSLSTYGYTF. The DNA for the CDR3 is TGTGCCAGCAGCTTATCAACCTATGGCTACACCTTC. This sequence joins TRBV13 and TRBJ1-2; the D is unclear. V shed 2 bases and J shed 4 bases, with 5 bases lying between them. Germline V gene lookup returns CDR1 PRHDT and CDR2 FYEKMQ (reference sequence). There are 12 residues in the CDR3.

Here the CDR3 reads CASSDVSTNTEAFF. The CDR3 DNA reads as TGTGCCAGCAGTGATGTCTCGACGAACACTGAAGCTTTCTTT. The chain is built from TRBV2 and TRBJ1-1; no reliable D call. The CDR3 sequence is 14 residues long. The V end was cut by 3 bases, the J end by 1 base, with 9 bases between. The germline V gene encodes CDR1 SNHLY and CDR2 FYNNEI.